A single sample gave rise to the 7 T cell receptor beta chains below, sequenced in a study of T cells after yellow fever vaccination. TCRdb passed the 5' RACE reads through MiXCR, listing each CDR3 protein once. The table lists about 550,000 distinct CDR3 sequences, around 21% of them singletons, with 14% in the top ten. The sequenced sample was PBMCs, obtained 15 days after the yellow fever booster vaccination. The receptors were sampled from a man between 25 and 39 years old who received the YFV17D yellow fever vaccine.

This clonotype was seen only a few times. This chain connects TRBV5-1 to TRBJ2-6; D uncertain. Germline CDR1 SGHRS, CDR2 YFSETQ. The CDR3 is made up of 16 amino acids. Trimming stripped 0 bases from V and 0 bases from J, with 7 bases between. The CDR3 DNA follows: TGCGCCAGCAGCTTGGCCGACAACTCTGGGGCCAACGTCCTGACTTTC. It translates to CASSLADNSGANVLTF.

V is TRBV28 and J is TRBJ1-4; D remains unclear. CDR1 is MDHEN, CDR2 SYDVKM, per germline. The ends were cut back, 2 bases at V and 8 bases at J, with 9 bases in the middle. The CDR3 length is 13 residues. CDR3: CASSLGRVEKLFF. CDR3 sequence (DNA): TGTGCCAGCAGTTTAGGCCGGGTGGAAAAACTGTTTTTT. The full variable domain, completed using reference TRBV28 and TRBJ1-4, is DVKVTQSSRYLVKRTGEKVFLECVQDMDHENMFWYRQDPGLGLRLIYFSYDVKMKEKGDIPEGYSVSREKKERFSLILESASTNQTSMYLCASSLGRVEKLFFGSGTQLSVL.

The V call is TRBV27, the J call TRBJ1-2; 7 bases map to TRBD1. CDR1 MNHEY and CDR2 SMNVEV come from the germline V gene (reference sequence). The CDR3 runs 14 residues. Trimming took 6 bases from V and 8 from J; bases not matched to a gene: 12. The CDR3 spells CASRPGTVPWGYTF. The CDR3 DNA is TGTGCCAGCAGACCCGGGACAGTCCCCTGGGGCTACACCTTC.

This chain uses TRBV20-1 with TRBJ2-7; 14 bases are a match to TRBD2. The CDR3 spans 16 residues. Germline CDR1 and CDR2: DFQATT and SNEGSKA (reference sequence). Germline trimming cut 1 base from V and 3 bases from J; bases unmatched to any gene: 5. CDR3 protein: CSARGLAGGPVYEQYF. CDR3 sequence (DNA): TGCAGTGCTAGAGGACTAGCGGGAGGGCCCGTCTACGAGCAGTACTTC.

This clonotype occurred a few times. The chain has TRBV5-1 and TRBJ2-1; D perhaps matches TRBD2 (5 bases). Germline V lookup: CDR1 SGHRS, CDR2 YFSETQ. With 6 bases removed from V and 0 bases from J, the gap between germline ends came to 13 bases. This CDR3 contains 15 residues. The DNA of the CDR3 is TGCGCCAGCACGTCCGCGACTACCTCCTACAATGAGCAGTTCTTC. It codes for CASTSATTSYNEQFF.

The chain employs TRBV19 and TRBJ2-3; D not certain. Germline V gives CDR1 LNHDA, CDR2 SQIVND (reference sequence). The CDR3 totals 12 residues. Trimming left V 6 bases short and J 6 bases short, with 10 bases between. CDR3 sequence (DNA): TGTGCCAGTAGAAGGAATAGGGATACGCAGTATTTT. The encoded protein is CASRRNRDTQYF.

Written as DNA, the CDR3 is TGTGCCACCAGTGATTCCTCGGGACTAGCGTTCAATGAGCAGTTCTTC. Protein: CATSDSSGLAFNEQFF. The chain recombines TRBV24-1 with TRBJ2-1, with 10 bases that match TRBD2. The ends lost 2 bases at V and 6 bases at J; junction bases unmatched: 6. The V gene's germline CDR1 is KGHDR and CDR2 SFDVKD. The CDR3 is made up of 16 amino acids.